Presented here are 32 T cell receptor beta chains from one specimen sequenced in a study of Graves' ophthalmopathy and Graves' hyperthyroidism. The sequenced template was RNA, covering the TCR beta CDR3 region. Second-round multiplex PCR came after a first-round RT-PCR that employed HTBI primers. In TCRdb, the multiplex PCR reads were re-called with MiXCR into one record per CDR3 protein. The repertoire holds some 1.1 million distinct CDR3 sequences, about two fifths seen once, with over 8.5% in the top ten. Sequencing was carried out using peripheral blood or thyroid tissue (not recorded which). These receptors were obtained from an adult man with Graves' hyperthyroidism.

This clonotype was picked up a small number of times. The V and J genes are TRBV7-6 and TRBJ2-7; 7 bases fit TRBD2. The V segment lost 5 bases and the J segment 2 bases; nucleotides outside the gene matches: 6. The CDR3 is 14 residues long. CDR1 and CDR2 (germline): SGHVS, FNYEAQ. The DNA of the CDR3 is TGTGCCAGCAGCCCGCTAGCGGCTCCCTACGAGCAGTACTTC. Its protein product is CASSPLAAPYEQYF.

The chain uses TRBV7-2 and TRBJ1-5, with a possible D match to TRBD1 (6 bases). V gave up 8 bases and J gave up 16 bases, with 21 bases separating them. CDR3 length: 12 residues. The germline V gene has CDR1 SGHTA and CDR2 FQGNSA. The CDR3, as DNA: TGTGCCAGCGGCCTAGAACAGGGAAGGTTTCATTTT. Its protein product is CASGLEQGRFHF.

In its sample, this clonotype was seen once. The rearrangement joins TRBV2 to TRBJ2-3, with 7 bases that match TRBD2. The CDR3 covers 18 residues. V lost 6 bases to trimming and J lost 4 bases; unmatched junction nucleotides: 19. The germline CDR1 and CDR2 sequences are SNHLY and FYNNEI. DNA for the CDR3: TGTGCCAGCAGGCACGCCTCGCGGGGGATGGGCTCGGCAGATACGCAGTATTTT. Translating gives CASRHASRGMGSADTQYF.

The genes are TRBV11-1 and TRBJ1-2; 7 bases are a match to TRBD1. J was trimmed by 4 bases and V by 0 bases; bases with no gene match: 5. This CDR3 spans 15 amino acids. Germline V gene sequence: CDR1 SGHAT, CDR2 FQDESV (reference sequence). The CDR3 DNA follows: TGTGCCAGCAGCTTAGCGCCACAGGGGCTCTATGGCTACACCTTC. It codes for CASSLAPQGLYGYTF.

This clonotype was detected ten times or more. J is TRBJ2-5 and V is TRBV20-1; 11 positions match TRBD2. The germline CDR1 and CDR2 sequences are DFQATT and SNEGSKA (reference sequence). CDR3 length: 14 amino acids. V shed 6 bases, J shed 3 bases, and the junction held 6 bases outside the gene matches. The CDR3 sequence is CSAFSGRGEETQYF. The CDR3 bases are TGCAGTGCCTTTAGCGGGAGGGGCGAAGAGACCCAGTACTTC.

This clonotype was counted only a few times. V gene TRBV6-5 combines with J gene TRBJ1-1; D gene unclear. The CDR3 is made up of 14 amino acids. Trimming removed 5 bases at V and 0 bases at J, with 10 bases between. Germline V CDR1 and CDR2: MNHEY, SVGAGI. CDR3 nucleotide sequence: TGTGCCAGCAGTCAAAATACAGTGAACACTGAAGCTTTCTTT. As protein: CASSQNTVNTEAFF.

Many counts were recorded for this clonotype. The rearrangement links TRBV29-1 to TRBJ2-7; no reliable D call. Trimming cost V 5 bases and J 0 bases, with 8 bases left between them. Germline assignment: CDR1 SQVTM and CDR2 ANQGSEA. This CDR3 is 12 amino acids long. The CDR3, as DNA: TGCAGCGTTTCCTGGAGCTCCTACGAGCAGTACTTC. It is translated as CSVSWSSYEQYF.

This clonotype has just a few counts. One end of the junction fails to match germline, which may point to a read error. CDR3: CDTAMDGYTF. In nucleotides, the CDR3 is TGTGACACGGCCATGGATGGCTACACCTTT. The V and J genes are TRBV25-1 and TRBJ1-2; no definite D call. This CDR3 region has 10 residues. Germline V lookup: CDR1 MGHDK, CDR2 SYGVNS.

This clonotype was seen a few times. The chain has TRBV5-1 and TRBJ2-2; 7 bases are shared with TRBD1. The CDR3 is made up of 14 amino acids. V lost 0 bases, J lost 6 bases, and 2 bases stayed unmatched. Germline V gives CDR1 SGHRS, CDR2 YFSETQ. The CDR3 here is CASSLDGTAGELFF. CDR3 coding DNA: TGCGCCAGCAGCTTGGACGGGACAGCCGGGGAGCTGTTTTTT.

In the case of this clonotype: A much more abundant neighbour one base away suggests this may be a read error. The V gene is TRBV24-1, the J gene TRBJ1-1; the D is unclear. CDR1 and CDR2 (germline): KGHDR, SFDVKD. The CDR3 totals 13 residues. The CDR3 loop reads CATRGAGNTETFF. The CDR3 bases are TGTGCCACCAGAGGCGCGGGGAACACTGAAACTTTCTTT.

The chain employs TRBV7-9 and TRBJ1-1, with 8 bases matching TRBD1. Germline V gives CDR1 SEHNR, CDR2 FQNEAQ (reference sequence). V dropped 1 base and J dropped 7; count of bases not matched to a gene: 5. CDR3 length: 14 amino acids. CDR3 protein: CASSLDQGAGEAFF. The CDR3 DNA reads TGTGCCAGCAGCTTAGATCAGGGGGCCGGTGAAGCTTTCTTT.

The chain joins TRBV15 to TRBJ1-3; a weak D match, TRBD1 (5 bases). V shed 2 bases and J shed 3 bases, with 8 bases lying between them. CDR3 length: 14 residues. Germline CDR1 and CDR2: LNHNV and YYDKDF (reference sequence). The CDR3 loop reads CATSRTGVGNTIYF. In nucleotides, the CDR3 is TGTGCCACCAGCAGAACAGGAGTTGGAAACACCATATATTTT.

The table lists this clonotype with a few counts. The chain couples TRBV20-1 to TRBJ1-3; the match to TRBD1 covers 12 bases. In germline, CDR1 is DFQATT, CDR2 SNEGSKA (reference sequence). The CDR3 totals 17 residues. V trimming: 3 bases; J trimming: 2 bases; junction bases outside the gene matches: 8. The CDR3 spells CSASRDRGRSAGNTIYF. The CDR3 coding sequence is TGCAGTGCTAGTAGGGACAGGGGGCGAAGTGCTGGAAACACCATATATTTT.

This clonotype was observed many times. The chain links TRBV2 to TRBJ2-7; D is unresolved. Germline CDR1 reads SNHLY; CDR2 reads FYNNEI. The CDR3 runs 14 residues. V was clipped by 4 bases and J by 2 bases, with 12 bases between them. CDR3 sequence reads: CASSAKVSTYEQYF. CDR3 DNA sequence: TGTGCCAGCAGTGCCAAGGTCAGCACCTACGAGCAGTACTTC.

CDR3: CASSFPDRGLGTQYF. DNA of the CDR3: TGTGCCAGCAGCTTCCCCGACCGGGGCTTGGGGACCCAGTACTTC. The chain couples TRBV7-9 to TRBJ2-5; possibly TRBD1 or TRBD2 for D (5 bases each). Looked up from germline, CDR1 is SEHNR and CDR2 is FQNEAQ (reference sequence). Trimming pared 3 bases from V and 7 bases from J, leaving 18 bases between. This CDR3 has 15 residues.

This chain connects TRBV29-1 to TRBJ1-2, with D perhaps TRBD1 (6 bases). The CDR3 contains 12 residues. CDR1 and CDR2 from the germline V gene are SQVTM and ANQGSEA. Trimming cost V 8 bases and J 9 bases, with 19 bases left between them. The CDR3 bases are TGCAGCACCAAAGAGGACAGTCAGAGCTACACCTTC. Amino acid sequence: CSTKEDSQSYTF.

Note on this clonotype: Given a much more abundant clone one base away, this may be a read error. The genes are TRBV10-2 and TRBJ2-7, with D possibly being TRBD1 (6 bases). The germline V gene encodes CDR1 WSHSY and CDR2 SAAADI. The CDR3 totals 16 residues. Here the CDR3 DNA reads TGCGCCAGCAGCCTTACAGGACAGTTACCTTCCTACGAGCAGTGCTTC. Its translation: CASSLTGQLPSYEQCF.

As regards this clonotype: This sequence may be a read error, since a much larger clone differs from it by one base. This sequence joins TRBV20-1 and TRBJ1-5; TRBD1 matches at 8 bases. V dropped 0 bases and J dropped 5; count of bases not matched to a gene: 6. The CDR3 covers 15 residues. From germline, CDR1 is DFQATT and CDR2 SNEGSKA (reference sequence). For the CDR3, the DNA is TGCAGTGCTAGAGATCCCAGGGGGCTGGATCAGCCCCAGCATTTT. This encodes CSARDPRGLDQPQHF.

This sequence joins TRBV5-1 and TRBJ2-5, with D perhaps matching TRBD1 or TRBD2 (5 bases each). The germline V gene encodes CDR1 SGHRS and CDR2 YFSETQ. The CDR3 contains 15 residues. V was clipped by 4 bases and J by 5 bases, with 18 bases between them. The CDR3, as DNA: TGCGCCAGCAGCACAGGCAACGGGGCCGTGGAGACCCAGTACTTC. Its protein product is CASSTGNGAVETQYF.

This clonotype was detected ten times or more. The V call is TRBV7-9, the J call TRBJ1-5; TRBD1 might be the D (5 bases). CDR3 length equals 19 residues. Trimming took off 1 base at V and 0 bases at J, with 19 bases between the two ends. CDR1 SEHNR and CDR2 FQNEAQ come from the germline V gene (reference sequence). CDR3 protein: CASSLVPLGRDYSNQPQHF. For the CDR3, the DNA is TGTGCCAGCAGCTTAGTCCCCCTGGGGAGGGACTATAGCAATCAGCCCCAGCATTTT.

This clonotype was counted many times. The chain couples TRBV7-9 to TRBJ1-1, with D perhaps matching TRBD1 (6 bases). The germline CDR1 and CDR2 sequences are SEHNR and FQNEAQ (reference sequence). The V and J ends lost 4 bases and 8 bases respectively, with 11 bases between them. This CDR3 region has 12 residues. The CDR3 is CASSSDRAEAFF. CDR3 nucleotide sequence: TGTGCCAGCAGCTCGGACAGAGCCGAAGCTTTCTTT. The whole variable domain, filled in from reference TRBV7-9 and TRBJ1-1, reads DTGVSQNPRHKITKRGQNVTFRCDPISEHNRLYWYRQTLGQGPEFLTYFQNEAQLEKSRLLSDRFSAERPKGSFSTLEIQRTEQGDSAMYLCASSSDRAEAFFGQGTRLTVV.

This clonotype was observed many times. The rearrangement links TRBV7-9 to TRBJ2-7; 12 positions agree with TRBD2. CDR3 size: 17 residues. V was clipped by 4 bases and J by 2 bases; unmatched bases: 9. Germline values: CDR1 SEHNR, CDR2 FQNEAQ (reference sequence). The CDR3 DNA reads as TGTGCCAGCAGCTCCCTGATGACTAGCGGGAGAACCTACGAGCAGTACTTC. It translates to CASSSLMTSGRTYEQYF.

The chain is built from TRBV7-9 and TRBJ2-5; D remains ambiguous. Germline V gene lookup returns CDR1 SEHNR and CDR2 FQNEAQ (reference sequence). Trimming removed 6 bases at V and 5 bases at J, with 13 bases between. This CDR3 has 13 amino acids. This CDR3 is CASSVRVWETQYF. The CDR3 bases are TGTGCCAGCAGTGTTCGAGTCTGGGAGACCCAGTACTTC.

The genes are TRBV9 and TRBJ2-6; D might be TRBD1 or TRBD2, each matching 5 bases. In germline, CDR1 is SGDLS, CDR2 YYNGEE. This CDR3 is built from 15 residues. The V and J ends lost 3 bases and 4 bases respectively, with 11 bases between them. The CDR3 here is CASSGDGAGANVLTF. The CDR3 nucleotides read TGTGCCAGCAGCGGGGACGGCGCCGGGGCCAACGTCCTGACTTTC.

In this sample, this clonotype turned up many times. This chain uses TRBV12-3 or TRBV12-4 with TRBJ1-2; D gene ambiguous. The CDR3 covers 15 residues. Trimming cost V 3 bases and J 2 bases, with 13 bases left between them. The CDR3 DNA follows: TGTGCCAGCAGTTTGTCAGGTCGGGTAAACTATGGCTACACCTTC. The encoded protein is CASSLSGRVNYGYTF.

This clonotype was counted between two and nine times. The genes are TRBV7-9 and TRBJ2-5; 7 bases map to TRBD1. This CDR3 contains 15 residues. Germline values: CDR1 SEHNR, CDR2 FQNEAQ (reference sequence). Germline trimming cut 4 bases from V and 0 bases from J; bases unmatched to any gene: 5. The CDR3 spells CASSSTGTDQETQYF. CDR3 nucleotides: TGTGCCAGCAGCTCAACCGGGACAGACCAAGAGACCCAGTACTTC.

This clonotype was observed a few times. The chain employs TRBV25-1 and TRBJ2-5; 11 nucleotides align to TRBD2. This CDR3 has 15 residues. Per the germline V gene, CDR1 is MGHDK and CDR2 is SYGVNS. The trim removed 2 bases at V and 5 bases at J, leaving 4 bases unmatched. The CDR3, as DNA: TGTGCCAGCAGTGAAAGGGCTAGCGGGGGGGAGACCCAGTACTTC. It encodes CASSERASGGETQYF.

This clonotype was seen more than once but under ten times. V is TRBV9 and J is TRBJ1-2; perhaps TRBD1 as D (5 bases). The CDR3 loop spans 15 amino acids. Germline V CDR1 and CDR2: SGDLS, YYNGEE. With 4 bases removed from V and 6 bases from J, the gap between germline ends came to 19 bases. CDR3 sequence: CASSLGAGHWDGYTF. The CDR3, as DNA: TGTGCCAGCAGCCTAGGGGCAGGCCATTGGGATGGCTACACCTTC.

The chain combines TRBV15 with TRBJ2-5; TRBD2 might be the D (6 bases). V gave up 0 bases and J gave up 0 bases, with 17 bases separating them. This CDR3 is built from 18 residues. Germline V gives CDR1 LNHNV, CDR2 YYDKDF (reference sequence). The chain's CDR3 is CATSRDGTGTRYQETQYF. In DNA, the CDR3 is TGTGCCACCAGCAGAGACGGAACCGGGACTCGGTACCAAGAGACCCAGTACTTC.

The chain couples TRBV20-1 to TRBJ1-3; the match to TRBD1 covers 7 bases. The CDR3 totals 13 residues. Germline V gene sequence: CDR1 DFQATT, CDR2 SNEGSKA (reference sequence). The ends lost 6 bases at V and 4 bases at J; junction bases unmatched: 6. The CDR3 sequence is CSAPGGGGNTIYF. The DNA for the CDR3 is TGCAGTGCCCCGGGAGGGGGCGGAAACACCATATATTTT.

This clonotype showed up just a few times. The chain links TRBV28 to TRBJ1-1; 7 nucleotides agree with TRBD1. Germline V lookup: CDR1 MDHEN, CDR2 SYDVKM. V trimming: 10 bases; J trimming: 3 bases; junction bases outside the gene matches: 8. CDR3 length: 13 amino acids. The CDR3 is CATTGVKDTEAFF. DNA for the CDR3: TGTGCCACCACAGGGGTTAAGGACACTGAAGCTTTCTTT.

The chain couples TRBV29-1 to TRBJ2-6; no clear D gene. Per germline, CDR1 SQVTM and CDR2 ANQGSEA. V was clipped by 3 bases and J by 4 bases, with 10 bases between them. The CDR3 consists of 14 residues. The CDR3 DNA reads TGCAGCGTTGATCACGGTTCCGGGGCCAACGTCCTGACTTTC. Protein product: CSVDHGSGANVLTF.